The 27 T cell receptor beta chains below come from one sample, sequenced in a study of patients and donors after allogeneic stem cell transplantation. MiXCR, run by TCRdb on the RT-PCR reads, gives a single entry per CDR3 protein. The table has 100,000 to 130,000 distinct CDR3 sequences, around 36% seen once. The sequenced material came from blood, either unsorted or a sorted T cell fraction (not recorded which). The receptors here all came from a human donor who was either an allogeneic HSCT recipient or a stem cell or donor lymphocyte infusion donor (not recorded which). It is not recorded whose cells these are; they may come from a transplant donor.

The genes are TRBV29-1 and TRBJ2-3; tentatively, D is TRBD2 (5 bases). The CDR3 extends over 13 amino acids. CDR1 is SQVTM, CDR2 ANQGSEA, per germline. Trimming pared 6 bases from V and 8 bases from J, leaving 18 bases between. The CDR3 DNA sequence: TGCAGCGTCCTCTTGGATGGGAGTAGTACGCAGTATTTT. Translating gives CSVLLDGSSTQYF.

The chain recombines TRBV7-2 with TRBJ1-3, with a weak D call TRBD1 (5 bases). V was clipped by 5 bases and J by 8 bases, with 19 bases between them. Per the germline V gene, CDR1 is SGHTA and CDR2 is FQGNSA. The CDR3 runs 15 residues. The CDR3 region has the DNA TGTGCCAGCAGCCTTCAGTGGGACCAGTGGGACACCATATATTTT. Its translation: CASSLQWDQWDTIYF.

J is TRBJ2-3 and V is TRBV7-2; possible D gene TRBD2, 6 bases. The CDR3 loop spans 12 amino acids. Germline lookup yields CDR1 SGHTA and CDR2 FQGNSA. The ends were cut back, 11 bases at V and 4 bases at J, with 13 bases in the middle. CDR3 in DNA: TGTGCCTCATCTGTAGCGGCAGATACGCAGTATTTT. It encodes CASSVAADTQYF.

This clonotype has more than one count but fewer than ten. The chain links TRBV13 to TRBJ2-7, with 11 bases lining up with TRBD2. Germline V gene lookup returns CDR1 PRHDT and CDR2 FYEKMQ (reference sequence). The CDR3 runs 16 residues. J gave up 2 bases and V 3 bases, and 6 bases lay outside the gene matches. In DNA, the CDR3 is TGTGCCAGCAGCTTCCTAGCGGGAGGTACTACCTACGAGCAGTACTTC. Protein: CASSFLAGGTTYEQYF.

A few counts support this clonotype. The rearrangement links TRBV4-3 to TRBJ1-1, with 9 bases lining up with TRBD1. This CDR3 contains 15 residues. Germline CDR1 reads LGHNA; CDR2 reads YSLEER. V dropped 1 base and J dropped 5; count of bases not matched to a gene: 5. CDR3 protein: CASSQGGTGRTEAFF. The CDR3 nucleotides are TGCGCCAGCAGCCAAGGAGGGACAGGGAGGACTGAAGCTTTCTTT.

This clonotype was counted between two and nine times. The CDR3 is CSAGGWEGRSEAFF. In nucleotides, the CDR3 is TGCAGCGCCGGCGGTTGGGAGGGTCGAAGTGAAGCTTTCTTT. V and J are TRBV29-1 and TRBJ1-1; D not certain. Looked up from germline, CDR1 is SQVTM and CDR2 is ANQGSEA. Trimming removed 7 bases at V and 7 bases at J, with 22 bases between. This CDR3 has 14 amino acids.

The chain is built from TRBV28 and TRBJ2-5; D remains unclear. V was shortened by 3 bases and J by 1 base, with 12 bases between the two germline ends. The CDR3 extends over 15 amino acids. CDR1 MDHEN and CDR2 SYDVKM come from the germline V gene. The CDR3 bases are TGTGCCAGCAGTTTTTCCCGCCACACCCAAGAGACCCAGTACTTC. Amino acids: CASSFSRHTQETQYF.

There are a few counts of this clonotype. This chain links TRBV12-3 or TRBV12-4 with TRBJ1-1; D remains ambiguous. V was shortened by 6 bases and J by 8 bases, with 19 bases between the two germline ends. The CDR3 contains 14 residues. The CDR3 bases are TGTGCCAGCAGCAGAGACACGGGGTTATCCGAAGCTTTCTTT. Translating gives CASSRDTGLSEAFF.

CDR3 in amino acids: CASSLVNPGGNTEAFF. CDR3 nucleotide sequence: TGTGCCAGCAGCTTAGTCAATCCGGGAGGGAACACTGAAGCTTTCTTT. This sequence joins TRBV7-2 and TRBJ1-1, with D uncertain. The CDR3 consists of 16 residues. The germline V and J ends were trimmed by 1 base and 1 base, with 13 bases remaining between them. The germline V gene has CDR1 SGHTA and CDR2 FQGNSA.

The rearrangement joins TRBV27 to TRBJ2-7; D remains unclear. The V and J ends lost 4 bases and 5 bases respectively, with 15 bases between them. The CDR3 sequence is 14 residues long. The V gene's germline CDR1 is MNHEY and CDR2 SMNVEV (reference sequence). CDR3 residues: CASSSTPFWNEQYF. CDR3 nucleotide sequence: TGTGCCAGCAGTTCTACACCCTTTTGGAACGAGCAGTACTTC.

This clonotype was counted between two and nine times. The chain has TRBV21-1 and TRBJ1-1; no check of the table's D call, TRBD1, against the DNA was made. TRBV21-1 is designated a pseudogene. The CDR3 consists of 15 residues. The CDR3 reads CASIGSDLRGTEAFF. DNA for the CDR3: TGTGCCAGCATCGGGTCCGATCTTCGGGGGACTGAAGCTTTCTTT.

The gene calls are TRBV20-1 and TRBJ2-7; D is perhaps TRBD1 (5 bases). Germline V gives CDR1 DFQATT, CDR2 SNEGSKA (reference sequence). The CDR3 sequence is 14 residues long. Trimming removed 0 bases at V and 3 bases at J, with 12 bases between. The CDR3 loop reads CSARDGNRYYEQYF. The DNA of the CDR3 is TGCAGTGCTAGAGATGGAAACAGGTACTACGAGCAGTACTTC.

In this sample, this clonotype turned up once. The chain recombines TRBV7-9 with TRBJ2-5; no clear D. Germline CDR1 reads SEHNR; CDR2 reads FQNEAQ (reference sequence). The ends were cut back, 2 bases at V and 4 bases at J, with 11 bases in the middle. The CDR3 length is 14 residues. The CDR3 is CASSLLPGIETQYF. For the CDR3, the DNA is TGTGCCAGCAGCTTACTTCCGGGCATAGAGACCCAGTACTTC.

This clonotype turned up a few times. The chain joins TRBV28 to TRBJ1-3; weak D call: TRBD1 (5 bases). With 3 bases removed from V and 0 bases from J, the gap between germline ends came to 9 bases. This CDR3 contains 15 residues. The germline V gene encodes CDR1 MDHEN and CDR2 SYDVKM. CDR3 nucleotides: TGTGCCAGCAGTTTGAAGGGGCACTCTGGAAACACCATATATTTT. This translates into CASSLKGHSGNTIYF.

This clonotype came up a few times. V gene TRBV12-3 or TRBV12-4 combines with J gene TRBJ1-3; 9 bases line up with TRBD1. The CDR3 length is 14 residues. Trimming at V came to 6 bases and at J to 4 bases, leaving 4 bases not matched to a gene. The CDR3 DNA is TGTGCCAGCAGGCCGACAGGGGGAGGAAACACCATATATTTT. Its protein is CASRPTGGGNTIYF.

The V and J genes are TRBV20-1 and TRBJ2-1, with TRBD2 matching over 14 bases. The V gene's germline CDR1 is DFQATT and CDR2 SNEGSKA (reference sequence). The CDR3 runs 16 residues. The V segment lost 5 bases and the J segment 4 bases; nucleotides outside the gene matches: 7. Here the CDR3 reads CSAPGTSGRHYNEQFF. The CDR3 DNA reads TGCAGTGCTCCCGGGACTAGCGGGAGACATTACAATGAGCAGTTCTTC.

This chain uses TRBV7-9 with TRBJ1-6; TRBD1 matches 8 bases. CDR1 and CDR2 (germline): SEHNR, FQNEAQ (reference sequence). The ends lost 4 bases at V and 7 bases at J; junction bases unmatched: 6. CDR3 length equals 15 residues. The CDR3 DNA reads TGTGCCAGCAGCTCACCCGACAGGGGAAATTCACCCCTCCACTTT. It codes for CASSSPDRGNSPLHF.

This clonotype was observed a few times. V and J are TRBV20-1 and TRBJ2-1; TRBD2 agrees at 7 bases. There are 16 residues in the CDR3. V lost 3 bases and J lost 0; bases outside the gene matches: 8. Germline V gene data show CDR1 as DFQATT and CDR2 as SNEGSKA (reference sequence). DNA of the CDR3: TGCAGTGCTAGTGCGGCTAGCGGTAGCTCCTACAATGAGCAGTTCTTC. It is translated as CSASAASGSSYNEQFF.

The chain links TRBV4-2 to TRBJ1-6; D is uncertain. The CDR3 totals 9 residues. The germline V gene has CDR1 LGHNA and CDR2 YNFKEQ. V was shortened by 1 base and J by 14 bases, with 0 bases between the two germline ends. The CDR3 sequence: CASSQALHF. The DNA of the CDR3 is TGTGCCAGCAGCCAAGCCCTCCACTTT.

The gene calls are TRBV11-2 and TRBJ2-1, with 7 nucleotides matching TRBD2. CDR3 size: 12 residues. Trimming removed 7 bases from V and 5 bases from J; junction bases left unmatched: 2. Germline V CDR1 and CDR2: SGHAT, FQNNGV. Written as DNA, the CDR3 is TGTGCCAGCAAGGCGGGAGACAATGAGCAGTTCTTC. Translated: CASKAGDNEQFF.

Only a few counts were recorded for this clonotype. V gene TRBV20-1 combines with J gene TRBJ2-3; possibly TRBD1 for D (6 bases). This CDR3 region has 14 residues. Germline values: CDR1 DFQATT, CDR2 SNEGSKA (reference sequence). V gave up 3 bases and J gave up 2 bases, with 12 bases separating them. The CDR3, as DNA: TGCAGTGCTAGTAAGGGACAAAACACAGATACGCAGTATTTT. Protein: CSASKGQNTDTQYF.

CDR3 nucleotides: TGCAGGGGACAGGGGCACTCTGAAGCTTTCTTT. Amino acid sequence: CRGQGHSEAFF. V and J are TRBV29-1 and TRBJ1-1; the match to TRBD1 covers 10 bases. Germline V CDR1 and CDR2: SQVTM, ANQGSEA. CDR3 size: 11 residues. The full variable domain, in which reference TRBV29-1 and TRBJ1-1 provide the parts outside the CDR3, is SAVISQKPSRDICQRGTSLTIQCQVDSQVTMMFWYRQQPGQSLTLIATANQGSEATYESGFVIDKFPISRPNLTFSTLTVSNMSPEDSSIYLCRGQGHSEAFFGQGTRLTVV.

The rearrangement uses TRBV4-3 and TRBJ2-7; D is unclear. The CDR3 contains 14 residues. The germline V and J ends were trimmed by 0 bases and 3 bases, with 9 bases remaining between them. The germline CDR1 and CDR2 sequences are LGHNA and YSLEER. The CDR3 sequence: CASSQEMGNYEQYF. CDR3 DNA: TGCGCCAGCAGCCAAGAAATGGGGAACTACGAGCAGTACTTC.

This chain joins TRBV29-1 and TRBJ2-1; D perhaps matches TRBD2 (5 bases). V lost 8 bases to trimming and J lost 9 bases, with 8 bases between them. This CDR3 has 9 amino acids. Germline lookup yields CDR1 SQVTM and CDR2 ANQGSEA. CDR3 amino acids: CSIGSEQFF. CDR3 sequence (DNA): TGCAGCATAGGGAGTGAGCAGTTCTTC.

This clonotype was found a few times. This chain uses TRBV12-3 or TRBV12-4 with TRBJ1-6; D gene uncertain. V was clipped by 2 bases and J by 9 bases, with 11 bases between them. The CDR3 totals 14 residues. CDR3 sequence: CASSLSNGFSPLHF. DNA for the CDR3: TGTGCCAGCAGTTTAAGTAACGGGTTTTCACCCCTCCACTTT.

The CDR3: CASSLRAPAGELFF. CDR3 DNA sequence: TGTGCCAGCAGCTTAAGGGCCCCGGCCGGGGAGCTGTTTTTT. The J gene is TRBJ2-2, the V gene TRBV7-9; D is uncertain. CDR1 is SEHNR and CDR2 is FQNEAQ in the germline V gene (reference sequence). V gave up 2 bases and J gave up 6 bases, with 10 bases separating them. The CDR3 length is 14 residues.

This clonotype has only a few counts. The DNA for the CDR3 is TGTGCCAGCATAGGGGGACTAGCGCCTACCAATGAGCAGTTCTTC. Encoded protein: CASIGGLAPTNEQFF. The V call is TRBV12-3 or TRBV12-4, the J call TRBJ2-1; 10 positions match TRBD2. The V segment lost 7 bases and the J segment 6 bases; nucleotides outside the gene matches: 9. The CDR3 extends over 15 amino acids.